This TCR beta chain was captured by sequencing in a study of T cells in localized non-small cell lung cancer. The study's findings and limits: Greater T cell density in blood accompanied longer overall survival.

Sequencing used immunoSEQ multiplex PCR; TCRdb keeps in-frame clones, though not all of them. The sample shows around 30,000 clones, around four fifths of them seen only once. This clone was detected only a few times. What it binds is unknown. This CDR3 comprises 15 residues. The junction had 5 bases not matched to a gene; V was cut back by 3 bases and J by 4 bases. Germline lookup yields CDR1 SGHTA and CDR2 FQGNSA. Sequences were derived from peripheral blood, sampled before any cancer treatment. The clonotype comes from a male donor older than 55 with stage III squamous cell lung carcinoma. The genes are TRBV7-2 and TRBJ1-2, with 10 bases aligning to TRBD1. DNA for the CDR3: TGTGCCAGCAGCTTCGGACAGGGGGGAAGCTATGGCTACACCTTC. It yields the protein CASSFGQGGSYGYTF.